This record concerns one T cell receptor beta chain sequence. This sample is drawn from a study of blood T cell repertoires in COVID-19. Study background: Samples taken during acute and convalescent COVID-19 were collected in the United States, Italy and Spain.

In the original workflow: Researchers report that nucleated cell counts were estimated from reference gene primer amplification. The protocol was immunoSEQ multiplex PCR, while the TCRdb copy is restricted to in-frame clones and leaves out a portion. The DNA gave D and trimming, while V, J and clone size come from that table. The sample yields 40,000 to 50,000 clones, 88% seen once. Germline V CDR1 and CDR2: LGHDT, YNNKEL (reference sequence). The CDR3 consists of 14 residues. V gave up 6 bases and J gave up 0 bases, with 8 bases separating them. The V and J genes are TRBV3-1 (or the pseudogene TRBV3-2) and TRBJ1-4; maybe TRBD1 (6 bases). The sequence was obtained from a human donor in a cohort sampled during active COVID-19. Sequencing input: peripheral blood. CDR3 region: CASRHRATNEKLFF. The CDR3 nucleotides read TGTGCCAGCAGGCACAGGGCAACTAATGAAAAACTGTTTTTT.